This T cell receptor (beta chain) was recorded in a study of OX40 agonist ivuxolimab in advanced cancers. Across the study: Dose-escalation patients' cancers were hepatocellular carcinoma, melanoma, renal cell or head and neck cancer.

As concerns this clone: Antigen: not known.

The germline CDR1 and CDR2 sequences are LGHNA and YSLEER. The CDR3 totals 16 residues. The J segment lost 3 bases and the V segment lost 1 base, leaving 2 bases of the junction unmatched. Findings and caveats of the study: Clonal expansion from baseline to week 6 occurred in both CD4+ and CD8+ T cells.

The table came from immunoSEQ multiplex PCR; TCRdb's copy has only in-frame clones and leaves some out. In the table there are tens of thousands of clones, over 75% of which are singletons. V gene TRBV4-3 combines with J gene TRBJ2-7; 14 nucleotides agree with TRBD2. Here the sequenced sample was CD4+ or CD8+ T cells sorted from blood, taken in a trial of the OX40 agonist ivuxolimab. This TCR was recovered from an adult with an advanced solid tumor such as melanoma, head and neck, liver or kidney cancer. CDR3 region: CASSQVGTSGSYEQYF. The CDR3 DNA follows: TGCGCCAGCAGCCAAGTTGGGACTAGCGGGAGCTACGAGCAGTACTTC.